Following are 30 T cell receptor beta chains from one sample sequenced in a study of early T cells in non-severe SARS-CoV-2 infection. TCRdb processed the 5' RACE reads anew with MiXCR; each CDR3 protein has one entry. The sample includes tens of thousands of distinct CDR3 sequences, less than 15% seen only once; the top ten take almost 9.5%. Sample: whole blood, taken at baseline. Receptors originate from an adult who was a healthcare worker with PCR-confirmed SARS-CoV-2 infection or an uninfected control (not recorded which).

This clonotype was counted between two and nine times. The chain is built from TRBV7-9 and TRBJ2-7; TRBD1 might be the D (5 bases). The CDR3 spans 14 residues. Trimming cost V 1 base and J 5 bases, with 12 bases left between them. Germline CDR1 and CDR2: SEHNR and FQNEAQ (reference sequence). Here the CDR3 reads CASSLEARANEQYF. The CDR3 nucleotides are TGTGCCAGCAGCTTAGAGGCCAGGGCAAACGAGCAGTACTTC.

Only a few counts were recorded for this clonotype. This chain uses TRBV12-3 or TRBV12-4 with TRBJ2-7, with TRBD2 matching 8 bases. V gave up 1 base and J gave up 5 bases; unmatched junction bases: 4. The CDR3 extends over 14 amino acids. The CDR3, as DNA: TGTGCCAGCAGTTTAGTTAGCGGGAAGCACGAGCAGTACTTC. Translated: CASSLVSGKHEQYF.

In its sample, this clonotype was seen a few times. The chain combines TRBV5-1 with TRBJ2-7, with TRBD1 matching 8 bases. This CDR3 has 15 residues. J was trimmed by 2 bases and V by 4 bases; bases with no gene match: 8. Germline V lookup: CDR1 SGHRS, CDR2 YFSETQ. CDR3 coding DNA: TGCGCCAGCAGCCCCTTGCAGGGACAGGCCTACGAGCAGTACTTC. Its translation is CASSPLQGQAYEQYF.

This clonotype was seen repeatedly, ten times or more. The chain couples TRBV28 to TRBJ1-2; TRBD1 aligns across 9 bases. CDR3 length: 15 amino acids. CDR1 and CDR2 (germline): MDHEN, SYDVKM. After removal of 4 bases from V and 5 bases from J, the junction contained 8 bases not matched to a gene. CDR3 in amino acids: CASSSTGGRLYGYTF. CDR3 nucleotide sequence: TGTGCCAGCAGTTCAACAGGGGGCAGACTTTATGGCTACACCTTC.

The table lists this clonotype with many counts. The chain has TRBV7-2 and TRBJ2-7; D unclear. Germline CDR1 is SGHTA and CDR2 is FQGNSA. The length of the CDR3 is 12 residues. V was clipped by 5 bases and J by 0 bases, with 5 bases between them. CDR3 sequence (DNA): TGTGCCAGCAGCCCGAGCTCCTACGAGCAGTACTTC. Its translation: CASSPSSYEQYF.

In DNA, the CDR3 is TGTGCCAGCAGCGACAGGACTCCATATTCACCCCTCCACTTT. Its protein product is CASSDRTPYSPLHF. The rearrangement joins TRBV9 to TRBJ1-6, with a weak D call TRBD1 (5 bases). Germline V gene sequence: CDR1 SGDLS, CDR2 YYNGEE. Between the trimmed V and J ends, which lost 3 bases and 8 bases, there was a span of 12 bases. The CDR3 runs to 14 residues.

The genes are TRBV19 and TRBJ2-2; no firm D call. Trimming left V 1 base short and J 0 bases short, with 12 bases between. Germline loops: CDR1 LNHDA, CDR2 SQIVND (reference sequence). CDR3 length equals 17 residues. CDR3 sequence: CASSIGDGGPNTGELFF. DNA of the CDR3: TGTGCCAGTAGTATAGGCGACGGCGGACCGAACACCGGGGAGCTGTTTTTT.

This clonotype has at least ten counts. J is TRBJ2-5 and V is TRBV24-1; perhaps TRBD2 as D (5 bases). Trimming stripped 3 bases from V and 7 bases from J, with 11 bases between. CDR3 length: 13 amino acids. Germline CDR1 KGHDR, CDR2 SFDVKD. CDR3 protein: CATSDGSVGTQYF. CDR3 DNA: TGTGCCACCAGTGATGGTAGCGTCGGGACCCAGTACTTC.

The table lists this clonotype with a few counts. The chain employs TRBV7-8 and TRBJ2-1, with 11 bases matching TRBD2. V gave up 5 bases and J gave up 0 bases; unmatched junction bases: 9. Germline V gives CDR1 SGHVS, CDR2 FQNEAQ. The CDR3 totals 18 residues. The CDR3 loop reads CASSPTGTSGSSYNEQFF. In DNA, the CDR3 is TGTGCCAGCAGCCCCACCGGGACTAGCGGTAGCTCCTACAATGAGCAGTTCTTC. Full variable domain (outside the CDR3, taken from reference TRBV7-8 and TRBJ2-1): GAGVSQSPRYKVAKRGQDVALRCDPISGHVSLFWYQQALGQGPEFLTYFQNEAQLDKSGLPSDRFFAERPEGSVSTLKIQRTQQEDSAVYLCASSPTGTSGSSYNEQFFGPGTRLTVL.

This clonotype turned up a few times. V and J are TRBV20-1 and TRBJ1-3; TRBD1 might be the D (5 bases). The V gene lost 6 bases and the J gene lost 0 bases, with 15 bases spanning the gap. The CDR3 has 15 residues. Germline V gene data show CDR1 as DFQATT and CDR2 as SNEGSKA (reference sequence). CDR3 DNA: TGCAGTGCCCCAAACCTGGGGGTCTCTGGAAACACCATATATTTT. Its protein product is CSAPNLGVSGNTIYF.

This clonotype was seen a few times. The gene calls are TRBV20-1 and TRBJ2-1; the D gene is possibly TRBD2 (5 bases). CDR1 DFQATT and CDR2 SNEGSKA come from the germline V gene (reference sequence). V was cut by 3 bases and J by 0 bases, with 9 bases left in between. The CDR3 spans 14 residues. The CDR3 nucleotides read TGCAGTGCTAGGACTGGACTCTCCTACAATGAGCAGTTCTTC. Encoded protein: CSARTGLSYNEQFF.

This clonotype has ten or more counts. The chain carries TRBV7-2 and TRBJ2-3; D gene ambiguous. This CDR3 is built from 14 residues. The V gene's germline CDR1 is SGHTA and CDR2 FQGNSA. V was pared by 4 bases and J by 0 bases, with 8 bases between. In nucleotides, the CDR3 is TGTGCCAGCAGCTATCAGACTAGCACAGATACGCAGTATTTT. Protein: CASSYQTSTDTQYF.

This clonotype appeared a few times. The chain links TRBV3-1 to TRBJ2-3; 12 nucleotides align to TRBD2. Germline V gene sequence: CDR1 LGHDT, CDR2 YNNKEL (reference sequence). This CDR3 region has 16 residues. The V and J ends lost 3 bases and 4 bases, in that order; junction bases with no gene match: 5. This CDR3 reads CASSHEGLAGPDTQYF. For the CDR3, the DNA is TGTGCCAGCAGCCATGAGGGACTAGCGGGCCCAGATACGCAGTATTTT.

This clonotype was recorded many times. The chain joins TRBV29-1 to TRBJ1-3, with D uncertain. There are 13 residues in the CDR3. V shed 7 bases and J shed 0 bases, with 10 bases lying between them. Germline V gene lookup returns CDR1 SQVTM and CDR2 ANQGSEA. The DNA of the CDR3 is TGCAGCGGGTCACCTAGCTCTGGAAACACCATATATTTT. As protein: CSGSPSSGNTIYF.

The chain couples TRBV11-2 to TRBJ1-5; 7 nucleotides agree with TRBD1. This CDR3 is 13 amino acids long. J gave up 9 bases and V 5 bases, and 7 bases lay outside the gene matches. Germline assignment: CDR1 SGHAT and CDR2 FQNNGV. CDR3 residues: CASSPNRGMPQHF. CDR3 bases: TGTGCCAGCAGCCCCAACAGGGGAATGCCCCAGCATTTT.

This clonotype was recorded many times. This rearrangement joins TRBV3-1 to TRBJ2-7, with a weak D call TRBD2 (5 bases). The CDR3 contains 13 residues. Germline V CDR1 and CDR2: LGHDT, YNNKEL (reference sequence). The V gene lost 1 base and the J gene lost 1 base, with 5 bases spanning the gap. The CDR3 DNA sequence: TGTGCCAGCAGCCAAGCGGGATCCTACGAGCAGTACTTC. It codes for CASSQAGSYEQYF.

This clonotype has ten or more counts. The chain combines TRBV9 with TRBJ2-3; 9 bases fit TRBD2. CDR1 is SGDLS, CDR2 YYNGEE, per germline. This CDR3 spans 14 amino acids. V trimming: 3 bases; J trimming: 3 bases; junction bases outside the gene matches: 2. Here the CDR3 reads CASSGGLATDTQYF. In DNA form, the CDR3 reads TGTGCCAGCAGCGGGGGACTAGCAACAGATACGCAGTATTTT.

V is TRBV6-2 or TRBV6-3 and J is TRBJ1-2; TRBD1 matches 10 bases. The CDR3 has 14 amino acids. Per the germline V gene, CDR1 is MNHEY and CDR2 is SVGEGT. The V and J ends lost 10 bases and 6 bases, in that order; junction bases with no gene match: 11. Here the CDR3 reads CANRNPGQGNGYTF. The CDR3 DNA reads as TGTGCCAACAGAAACCCGGGACAGGGGAATGGCTACACCTTC.

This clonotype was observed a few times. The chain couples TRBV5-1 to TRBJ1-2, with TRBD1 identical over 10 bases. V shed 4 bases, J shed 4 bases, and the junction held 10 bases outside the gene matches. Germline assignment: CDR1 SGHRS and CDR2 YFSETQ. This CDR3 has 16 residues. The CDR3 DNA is TGCGCCAGCAGCCGCTGGCGGGGGACAGGGGCCTATGGCTACACCTTC. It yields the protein CASSRWRGTGAYGYTF.

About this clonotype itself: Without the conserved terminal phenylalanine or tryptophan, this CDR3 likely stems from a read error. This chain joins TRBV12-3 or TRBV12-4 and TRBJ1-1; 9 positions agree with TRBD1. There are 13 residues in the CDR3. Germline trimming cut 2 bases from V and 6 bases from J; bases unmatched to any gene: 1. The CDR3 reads CASSLRQGAEAFS. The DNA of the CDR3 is TGTGCCAGCAGTTTAAGACAGGGGGCTGAAGCTTTCTCT.

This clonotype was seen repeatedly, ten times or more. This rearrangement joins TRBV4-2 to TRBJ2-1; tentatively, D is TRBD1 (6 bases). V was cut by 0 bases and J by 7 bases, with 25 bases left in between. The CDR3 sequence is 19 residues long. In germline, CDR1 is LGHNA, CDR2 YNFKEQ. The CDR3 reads CASSQELAGAHMTGNEQFF. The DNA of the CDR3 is TGTGCCAGCAGCCAAGAGTTGGCAGGGGCCCATATGACGGGGAATGAGCAGTTCTTC.

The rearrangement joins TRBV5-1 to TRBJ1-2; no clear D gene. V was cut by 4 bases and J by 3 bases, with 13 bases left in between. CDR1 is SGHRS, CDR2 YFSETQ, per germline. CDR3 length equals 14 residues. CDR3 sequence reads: CASSRIPGDYGYTF. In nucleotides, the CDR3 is TGCGCCAGCAGCCGGATACCCGGGGACTATGGCTACACCTTC.

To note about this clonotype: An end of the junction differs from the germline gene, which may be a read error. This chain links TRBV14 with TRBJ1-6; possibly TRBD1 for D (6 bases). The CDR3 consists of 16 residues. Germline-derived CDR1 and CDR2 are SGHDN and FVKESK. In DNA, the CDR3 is TGTGCCAGCAGCACCCTGGGGGGGGCGCGGAATTCATCCCTCCACTTT. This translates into CASSTLGGARNSSLHF.

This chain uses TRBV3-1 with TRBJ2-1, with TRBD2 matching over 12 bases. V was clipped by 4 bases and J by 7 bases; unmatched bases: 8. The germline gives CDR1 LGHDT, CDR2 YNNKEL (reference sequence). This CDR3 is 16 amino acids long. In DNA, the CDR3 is TGTGCCAGCAGCCGTGTGACTAGCGGGGGAGCGAATGAGCAGTTCTTC. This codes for CASSRVTSGGANEQFF.

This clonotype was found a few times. The CDR3 DNA reads as TGCAGTGCGCATCAGAGACAGGCTAGCGGGAGCCACGAGCAGTACTTC. This encodes CSAHQRQASGSHEQYF. The V and J genes are TRBV20-1 and TRBJ2-7; 10 nucleotides agree with TRBD2. CDR3 length equals 16 residues. V lost 6 bases to trimming and J lost 5 bases; unmatched junction nucleotides: 16. Looked up from germline, CDR1 is DFQATT and CDR2 is SNEGSKA (reference sequence).

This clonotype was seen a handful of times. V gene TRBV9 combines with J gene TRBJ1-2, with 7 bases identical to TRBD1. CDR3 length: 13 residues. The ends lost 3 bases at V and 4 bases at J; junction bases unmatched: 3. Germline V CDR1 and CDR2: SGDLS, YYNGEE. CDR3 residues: CASSAGDSYGYTF. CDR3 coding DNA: TGTGCCAGCAGCGCCGGGGACAGCTATGGCTACACCTTC.

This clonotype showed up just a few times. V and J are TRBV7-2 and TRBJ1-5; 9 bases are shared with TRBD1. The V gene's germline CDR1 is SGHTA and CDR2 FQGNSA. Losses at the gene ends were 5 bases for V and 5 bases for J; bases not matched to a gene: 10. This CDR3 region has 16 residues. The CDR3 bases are TGTGCCAGCAGCAATCGCGGACAGGGGAGCGATCAGCCCCAGCATTTT. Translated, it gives CASSNRGQGSDQPQHF. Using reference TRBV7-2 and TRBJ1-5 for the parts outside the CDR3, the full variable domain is GAGVSQSPSNKVTEKGKDVELRCDPISGHTALYWYRQSLGQGLEFLIYFQGNSAPDKSGLPSDRFSAERTGGSVSTLTIQRTQQEDSAVYLCASSNRGQGSDQPQHFGDGTRLSIL.

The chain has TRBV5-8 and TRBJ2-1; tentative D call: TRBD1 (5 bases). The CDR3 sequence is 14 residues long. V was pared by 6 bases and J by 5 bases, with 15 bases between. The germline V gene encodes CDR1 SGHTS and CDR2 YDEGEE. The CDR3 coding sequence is TGTGCCAGCACCAACAGGATCCCCGACAATGAGCAGTTCTTC. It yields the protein CASTNRIPDNEQFF.

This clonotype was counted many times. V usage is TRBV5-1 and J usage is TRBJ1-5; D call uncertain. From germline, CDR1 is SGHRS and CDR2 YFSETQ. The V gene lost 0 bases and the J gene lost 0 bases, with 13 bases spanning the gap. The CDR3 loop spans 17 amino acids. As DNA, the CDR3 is TGCGCCAGCAGCTTGGGGGCCGCAGCCAATAGCAATCAGCCCCAGCATTTT. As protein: CASSLGAAANSNQPQHF.

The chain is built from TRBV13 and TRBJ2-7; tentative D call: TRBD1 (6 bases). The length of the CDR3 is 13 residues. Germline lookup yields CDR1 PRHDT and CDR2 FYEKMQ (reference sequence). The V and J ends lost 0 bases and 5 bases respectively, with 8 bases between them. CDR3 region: CASSLGQGDEQYF. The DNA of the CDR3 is TGTGCCAGCAGCTTAGGACAGGGCGACGAGCAGTACTTC.